Below are 12 T cell receptor beta chains sequenced from a single sample in a study of blood T cell repertoires in COVID-19. TCRdb's copy holds only in-frame clones and misses some; the assay was immunoSEQ multiplex PCR. This sample has around 210,000 clones, with almost 90% found just once. The sample comprised peripheral blood. The receptors were gathered from a man between 18 and 35 years old with active or convalescent COVID-19.

Many counts were recorded for this clone. The chain uses TRBV11-2 and TRBJ2-5; 7 bases match TRBD1. The CDR3 totals 17 residues. Per germline, CDR1 SGHAT and CDR2 FQNNGV. Losses at the gene ends were 0 bases for V and 3 bases for J; bases not matched to a gene: 10. The CDR3 DNA sequence: TGTGCCAGCAGCTTAGACCACGCCAGGGGGTTAAAAGAGACCCAGTACTTC. Protein: CASSLDHARGLKETQYF.

The chain couples TRBV2 to TRBJ1-4; possibly TRBD1 for D (5 bases). The V gene's germline CDR1 is SNHLY and CDR2 FYNNEI. The CDR3 contains 16 residues. V gave up 6 bases and J gave up 5 bases, with 19 bases separating them. The CDR3, as DNA: TGTGCCAGCAGCGTCGGAGGGGCCCGCTTAAATGAAAAACTGTTTTTT. Protein sequence: CASSVGGARLNEKLFF.

The chain joins TRBV5-6 to TRBJ2-5; tentatively, D is TRBD2 (5 bases). The ends were cut back, 3 bases at V and 7 bases at J, with 7 bases in the middle. CDR1 and CDR2 (germline): SGHDT, YYEEEE. CDR3 length equals 11 residues. CDR3 nucleotides: TGTGCCAGCAGCTCCGCGGGGACCCAGTACTTC. Amino acids: CASSSAGTQYF. The complete variable domain, with remaining parts taken from reference TRBV5-6 and TRBJ2-5, reads DAGVTQSPTHLIKTRGQQVTLRCSPKSGHDTVSWYQQALGQGPQFIFQYYEEEERQRGNFPDRFSGHQFPNYSSELNVNALLLGDSALYLCASSSAGTQYFGPGTRLLVL.

CDR3 sequence reads: CASSYSVFGNEKLFF. The CDR3 coding sequence is TGTGCCAGCAGTTACTCGGTCTTCGGGAATGAAAAACTGTTTTTT. This sequence joins TRBV6-2 or TRBV6-3 and TRBJ1-4; D not resolved. The CDR3 extends over 15 amino acids. The germline CDR1 and CDR2 sequences are MNHEY and SVGEGT. Trimming pared 0 bases from V and 5 bases from J, leaving 10 bases between.

This clone was counted between two and nine times. J is TRBJ1-5 and V is TRBV11-2; D possibly corresponds to TRBD1 (6 bases). Germline CDR1 is SGHAT and CDR2 is FQNNGV. The V and J ends lost 4 bases and 5 bases respectively, with 15 bases between them. The CDR3 spans 15 residues. CDR3 sequence: CASSSLRQGHQPQHF. The CDR3 bases are TGTGCCAGCAGCTCCCTCAGGCAGGGGCATCAGCCCCAGCATTTT.

This clone has a single count. The chain combines TRBV18 with TRBJ2-7; D might be TRBD1 (5 bases). The CDR3 is 14 residues long. The germline V gene has CDR1 KGHSH and CDR2 LQKENI. V lost 1 base and J lost 0, with 7 bases in between. In DNA form, the CDR3 reads TGTGCCAGCTCACCACAGGGGAACTCCTACGAGCAGTACTTC. Its protein is CASSPQGNSYEQYF.

The chain uses TRBV4-1 and TRBJ1-2; D perhaps matches TRBD1 (6 bases). The CDR3 loop spans 14 amino acids. Trimming removed 1 base from V and 5 bases from J, with 11 bases in between. The germline V gene has CDR1 MGHRA and CDR2 YSYEKL. The CDR3 DNA follows: TGCGCCAGCAGCCAAGTGGCAGGGGCATATGGCTACACCTTC. It codes for CASSQVAGAYGYTF.

The chain uses TRBV5-6 and TRBJ2-5; tentative D call: TRBD1 (5 bases). Germline CDR1 reads SGHDT; CDR2 reads YYEEEE. The CDR3 is 16 amino acids. Trimming took 0 bases from V and 2 from J, leaving 14 bases between them. CDR3 nucleotides: TGTGCCAGCAGCTTGGCAGGGATGGGGTTGCAAGAGACCCAGTACTTC. Its translation: CASSLAGMGLQETQYF.

The chain uses TRBV5-5 and TRBJ2-5; a possible D gene is TRBD2 (5 bases). Germline CDR1 and CDR2: SGHKS and YYEKEE (reference sequence). This CDR3 is 14 amino acids long. Trimming pared 1 base from V and 4 bases from J, leaving 11 bases between. The CDR3 bases are TGTGCCAGCAGCTTGATGGCTAGCCGAGAGACCCAGTACTTC. Translation: CASSLMASRETQYF.

The V and J genes are TRBV7-9 and TRBJ2-2; a weak D match, TRBD1 (6 bases). Deletions cut 3 bases from V and 5 bases from J, with 16 bases between. This CDR3 has 16 amino acids. Germline V gene lookup returns CDR1 SEHNR and CDR2 FQNEAQ (reference sequence). CDR3 nucleotide sequence: TGTGCCAGCAGCTTCTACGGGACACCGGGGACCGGGGAGCTGTTTTTT. Amino acids: CASSFYGTPGTGELFF.

This rearrangement joins TRBV6-5 to TRBJ1-3; D is uncertain. Trimming cost V 0 bases and J 0 bases, with 9 bases left between them. The CDR3 covers 16 residues. CDR1 MNHEY and CDR2 SVGAGI come from the germline V gene. The CDR3 region is CASSYSPGGSGNTIYF. In nucleotides, the CDR3 is TGTGCCAGCAGTTACTCACCGGGAGGCTCTGGAAACACCATATATTTT.

This chain links TRBV6-5 with TRBJ1-6; 7 positions match TRBD1. The germline CDR1 and CDR2 sequences are MNHEY and SVGAGI. The CDR3 spans 14 residues. V was pared by 6 bases and J by 7 bases, with 6 bases of the junction left unmatched. The CDR3 DNA reads as TGTGCCAGCAGATCCGGGACAGAGAATTCACCCCTCCACTTT. It encodes CASRSGTENSPLHF.